This T cell receptor (beta chain) was identified during a study of read filtering for tumor transcriptome and immune sequencing. Background on the study: Fewer than ten patients were R-ISS I, 16 were R-ISS II, six or seven were R-ISS III.

This clonotype was found many times. The CDR3 contains 16 residues. The germline V gene encodes CDR1 SGDLS and CDR2 YYNGEE. Unmatched junction bases numbered 13, after V lost 2 bases and J lost 8 bases. Molecular barcoded adaptors covering alpha/delta and beta/gamma chains were used on 400 ng RNA. TCRdb redid the calling of the reads with MiXCR, one entry per CDR3 protein. The data hold nearly 60,000 distinct CDR3 sequences, with about 12% observed a single time. The sequence was obtained from a donor aged 40 or older with multiple myeloma. The material sequenced was a population of CD138-negative cells sorted from bone marrow. This sequence joins TRBV9 and TRBJ2-1, with 7 positions matching TRBD1. The DNA for the CDR3 is TGTGCCAGCAGCGTCCTACAGGGGTTGGGCCCCGATGAGCAGTTCTTC. This codes for CASSVLQGLGPDEQFF.